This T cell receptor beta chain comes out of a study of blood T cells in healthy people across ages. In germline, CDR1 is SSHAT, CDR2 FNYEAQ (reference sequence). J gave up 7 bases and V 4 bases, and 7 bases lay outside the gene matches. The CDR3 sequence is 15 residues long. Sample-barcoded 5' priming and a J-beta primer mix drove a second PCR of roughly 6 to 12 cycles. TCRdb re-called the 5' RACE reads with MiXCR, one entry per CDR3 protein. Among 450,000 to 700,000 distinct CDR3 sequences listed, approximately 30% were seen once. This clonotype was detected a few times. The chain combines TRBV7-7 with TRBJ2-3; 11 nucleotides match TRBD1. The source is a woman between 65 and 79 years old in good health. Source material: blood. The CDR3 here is CASSSGTGGRNTQYF. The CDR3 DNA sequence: TGTGCCAGCAGCTCCGGGACAGGGGGACGGAATACGCAGTATTTT.